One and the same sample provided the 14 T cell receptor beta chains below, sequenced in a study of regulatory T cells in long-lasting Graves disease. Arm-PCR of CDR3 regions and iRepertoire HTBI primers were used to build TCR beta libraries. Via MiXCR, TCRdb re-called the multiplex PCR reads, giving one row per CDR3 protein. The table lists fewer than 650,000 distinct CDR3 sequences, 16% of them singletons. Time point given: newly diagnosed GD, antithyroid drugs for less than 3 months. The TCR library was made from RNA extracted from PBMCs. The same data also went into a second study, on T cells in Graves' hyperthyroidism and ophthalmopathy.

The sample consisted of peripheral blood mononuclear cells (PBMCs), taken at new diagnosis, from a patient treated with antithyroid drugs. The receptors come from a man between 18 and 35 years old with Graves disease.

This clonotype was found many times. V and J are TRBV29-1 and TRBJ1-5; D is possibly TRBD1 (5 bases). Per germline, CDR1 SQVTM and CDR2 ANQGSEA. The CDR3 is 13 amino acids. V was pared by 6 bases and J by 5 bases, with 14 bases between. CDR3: CSVGGVGDQPQHF. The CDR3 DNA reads TGCAGCGTGGGGGGGGTAGGCGATCAGCCCCAGCATTTT.

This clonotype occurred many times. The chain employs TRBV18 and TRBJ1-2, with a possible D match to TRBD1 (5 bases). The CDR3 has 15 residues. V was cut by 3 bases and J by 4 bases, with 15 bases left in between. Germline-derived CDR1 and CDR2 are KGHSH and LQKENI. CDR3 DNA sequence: TGTGCCAGCTCACCGAGACAGTCCCAGGGCTATGGCTACACCTTC. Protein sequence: CASSPRQSQGYGYTF.

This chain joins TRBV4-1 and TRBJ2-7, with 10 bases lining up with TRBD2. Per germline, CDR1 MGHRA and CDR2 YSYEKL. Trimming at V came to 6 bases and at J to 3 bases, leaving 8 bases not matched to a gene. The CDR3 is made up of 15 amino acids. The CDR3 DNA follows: TGCGCCAGCAGTCCTAGCGGGAGTAACCTCTACGAGCAGTACTTC. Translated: CASSPSGSNLYEQYF.

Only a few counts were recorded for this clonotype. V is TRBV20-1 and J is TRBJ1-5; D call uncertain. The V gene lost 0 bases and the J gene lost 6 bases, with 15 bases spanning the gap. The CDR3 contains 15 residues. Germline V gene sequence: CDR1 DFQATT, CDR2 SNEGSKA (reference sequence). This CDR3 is CSARDFSGEVQPQHF. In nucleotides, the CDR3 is TGCAGTGCTAGAGATTTCTCGGGAGAGGTTCAGCCCCAGCATTTT.

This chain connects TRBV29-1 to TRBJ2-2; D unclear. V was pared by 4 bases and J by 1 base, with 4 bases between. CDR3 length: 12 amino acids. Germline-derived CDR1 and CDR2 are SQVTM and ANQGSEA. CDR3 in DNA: TGCAGCGTTGGGCAGAACACCGGGGAGCTGTTTTTT. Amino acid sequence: CSVGQNTGELFF.

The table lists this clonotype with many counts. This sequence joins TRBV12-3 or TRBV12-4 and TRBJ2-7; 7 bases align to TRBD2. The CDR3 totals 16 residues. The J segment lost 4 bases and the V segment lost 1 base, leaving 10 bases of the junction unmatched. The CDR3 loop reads CASSLEGGSSFYEQYF. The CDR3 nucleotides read TGTGCCAGCAGTTTAGAAGGCGGGAGCAGCTTTTACGAGCAGTACTTC.

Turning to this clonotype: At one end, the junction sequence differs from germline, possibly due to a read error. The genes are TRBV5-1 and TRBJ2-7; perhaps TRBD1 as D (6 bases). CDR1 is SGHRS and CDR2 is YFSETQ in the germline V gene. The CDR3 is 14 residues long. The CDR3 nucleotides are TGCGCCAGCAGCTTGAATCCAACAGGGTACGAGCGGTACTTC. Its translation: CASSLNPTGYERYF.

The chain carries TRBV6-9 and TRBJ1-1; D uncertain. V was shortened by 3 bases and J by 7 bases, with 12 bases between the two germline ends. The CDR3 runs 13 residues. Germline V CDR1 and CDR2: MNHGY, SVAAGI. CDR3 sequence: CASSYESQIEAFF. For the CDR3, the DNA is TGTGCCAGCAGTTACGAGTCGCAGATTGAAGCTTTCTTT.

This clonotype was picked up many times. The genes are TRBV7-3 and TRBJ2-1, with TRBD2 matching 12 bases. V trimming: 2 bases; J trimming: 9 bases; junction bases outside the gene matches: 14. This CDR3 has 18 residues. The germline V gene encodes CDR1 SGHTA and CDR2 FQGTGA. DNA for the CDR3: TGTGCCAGCAGCTTACTGCCGGGGAGGCTAGCGGGAGGGGGTGAGCAGTTCTTC. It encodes CASSLLPGRLAGGGEQFF.

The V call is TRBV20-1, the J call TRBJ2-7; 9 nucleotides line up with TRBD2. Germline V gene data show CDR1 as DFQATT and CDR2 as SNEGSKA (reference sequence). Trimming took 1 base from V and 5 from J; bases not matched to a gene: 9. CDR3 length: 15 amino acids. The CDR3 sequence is CSARVPRTSADEQYF. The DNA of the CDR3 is TGCAGTGCTAGAGTGCCCAGGACTAGCGCCGACGAGCAGTACTTC.

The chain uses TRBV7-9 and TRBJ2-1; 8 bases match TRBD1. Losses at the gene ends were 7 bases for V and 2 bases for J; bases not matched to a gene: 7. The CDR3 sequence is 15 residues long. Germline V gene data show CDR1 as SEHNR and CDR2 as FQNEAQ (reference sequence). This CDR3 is CASNRQGPTYNEQFF. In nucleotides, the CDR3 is TGTGCCAGCAACAGACAGGGGCCGACCTACAATGAGCAGTTCTTC.

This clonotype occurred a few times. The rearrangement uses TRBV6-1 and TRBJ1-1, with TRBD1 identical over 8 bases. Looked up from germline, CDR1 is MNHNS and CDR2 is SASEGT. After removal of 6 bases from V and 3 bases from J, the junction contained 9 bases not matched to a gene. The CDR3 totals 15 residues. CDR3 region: CASSRQGKKHTEAFF. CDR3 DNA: TGTGCCAGCAGCAGACAGGGGAAGAAGCACACTGAAGCTTTCTTT.

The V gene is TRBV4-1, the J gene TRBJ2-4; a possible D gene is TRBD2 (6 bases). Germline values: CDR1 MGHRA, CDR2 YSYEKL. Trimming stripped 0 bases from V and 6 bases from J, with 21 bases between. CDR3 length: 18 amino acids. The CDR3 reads CASSQERDPHGATNIQYF. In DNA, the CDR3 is TGCGCCAGCAGCCAAGAGCGGGACCCTCATGGGGCGACAAACATTCAGTACTTC.

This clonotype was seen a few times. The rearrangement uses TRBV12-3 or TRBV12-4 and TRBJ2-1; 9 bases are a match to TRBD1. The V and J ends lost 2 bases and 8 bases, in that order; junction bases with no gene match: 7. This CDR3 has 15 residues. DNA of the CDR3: TGTGCCAGCAGTTTAAGGACAGGGGCCTTGGATGAGCAGTTCTTC. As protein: CASSLRTGALDEQFF.